Listed here are 19 T cell receptor beta chains from one sample, sequenced in a study of cytomegalovirus exposure and HLA in healthy donors. Use of 60 Vbeta and 13 Jbeta primers characterized the PCR. The assay was immunoSEQ multiplex PCR, and TCRdb's table has in-frame clones only and misses some. There are 96,000 or so clones in the sample; roughly 74% occur only once, and approximately 14% lies in the top ten. The sample was PBMCs. Receptors originate from a woman between 70 and 85 years old in good health and CMV-seropositive.

This clone was counted a few times. The genes are TRBV6-1 and TRBJ2-7, with D perhaps TRBD1 (6 bases). Per germline, CDR1 MNHNS and CDR2 SASEGT. V lost 8 bases to trimming and J lost 0 bases, with 17 bases between them. This CDR3 has 15 amino acids. The CDR3 sequence is CASCSTPTGSYEQYF. The DNA of the CDR3 is TGTGCCAGCTGCTCAACGCCGACAGGCTCCTACGAGCAGTACTTC.

This sequence joins TRBV27 and TRBJ2-5; D remains ambiguous. This CDR3 spans 14 amino acids. Germline V gives CDR1 MNHEY, CDR2 SMNVEV (reference sequence). Deletions cut 2 bases from V and 3 bases from J, with 10 bases between. The CDR3 reads CASSLNKPEETQYF. The CDR3 nucleotides read TGTGCCAGCAGTTTAAACAAACCAGAAGAGACCCAGTACTTC.

This clone was counted between two and nine times. The chain is built from TRBV10-2 and TRBJ1-4; TRBD1 agrees at 7 bases. The CDR3 extends over 15 amino acids. The J segment lost 7 bases and the V segment lost 0 bases, leaving 5 bases of the junction unmatched. Germline V gives CDR1 WSHSY, CDR2 SAAADI. CDR3 sequence reads: CASSESATGSEKLFF. For the CDR3, the DNA is TGCGCCAGCAGTGAGTCGGCGACAGGGTCTGAAAAACTGTTTTTT.

The chain couples TRBV7-9 to TRBJ2-7; D uncertain. This CDR3 region has 12 residues. CDR1 is SEHNR, CDR2 FQNEAQ, per germline (reference sequence). V was trimmed by 4 bases and J by 3 bases, leaving 7 bases between them. The CDR3 DNA reads TGTGCCAGCAGCTCCACTGGCTACGAGCAGTACTTC. It yields the protein CASSSTGYEQYF.

The chain links TRBV27 to TRBJ2-1; TRBD2 matches 8 bases. Losses at the gene ends were 4 bases for V and 9 bases for J; bases not matched to a gene: 5. The germline V gene has CDR1 MNHEY and CDR2 SMNVEV (reference sequence). This CDR3 is 13 amino acids long. Here the CDR3 DNA reads TGTGCCAGCAGTTCTCGGGGGGGGAGTGAGCAGTTCTTC. It translates to CASSSRGGSEQFF.

This chain links TRBV4-3 with TRBJ2-7, with 10 positions matching TRBD2. V lost 0 bases, J lost 2 bases, and 4 bases stayed unmatched. The CDR3 extends over 16 amino acids. Germline-derived CDR1 and CDR2 are LGHNA and YSLEER. CDR3 sequence (DNA): TGCGCCAGCAGCCAAGATCACCTAGCGGGGGCCTACGAGCAGTACTTC. Its protein is CASSQDHLAGAYEQYF.

This sequence joins TRBV12-5 and TRBJ2-1; 9 nucleotides line up with TRBD1. The CDR3 spans 15 residues. V was clipped by 3 bases and J by 8 bases; unmatched bases: 8. Germline V CDR1 and CDR2: LGHNT, FRNRAP. The CDR3 is CASGLKQGALDEQFF. The CDR3 DNA sequence: TGTGCTAGTGGTTTAAAACAGGGGGCTTTGGATGAGCAGTTCTTC. The full variable domain, with the rest looked up from reference TRBV12-5 and TRBJ2-1, is DARVTQTPRHKVTEMGQEVTMRCQPILGHNTVFWYRQTMMQGLELLAYFRNRAPLDDSGMPKDRFSAEMPDATLATLKIQPSEPRDSAVYFCASGLKQGALDEQFFGPGTRLTVL.

This chain connects TRBV29-1 to TRBJ2-1; TRBD2 matches 11 bases. With V trimmed by 7 bases and J by 4 bases, 9 bases remained unmatched. Germline V CDR1 and CDR2: SQVTM, ANQGSEA. CDR3 length: 15 amino acids. This chain's CDR3 is CSAPPSGGSYNEQFF. The CDR3, as DNA: TGCAGCGCCCCCCCTAGCGGGGGGTCTTACAATGAGCAGTTCTTC.

J is TRBJ1-3 and V is TRBV14, with a weak D call TRBD1 (6 bases). The germline CDR1 and CDR2 sequences are SGHDN and FVKESK. V lost 0 bases and J lost 5, with 17 bases in between. The CDR3 is 17 amino acids. CDR3 loop: CASSQDLVGRGRNTIYF. The CDR3 DNA follows: TGTGCCAGCAGCCAAGATCTGGTAGGCAGGGGAAGAAACACCATATATTTT.

This clone was recorded once. V and J are TRBV7-8 and TRBJ2-2; TRBD1 aligns across 8 bases. V was clipped by 5 bases and J by 6 bases; unmatched bases: 8. Germline V CDR1 and CDR2: SGHVS, FQNEAQ. The CDR3 loop spans 15 amino acids. CDR3 coding DNA: TGTGCCAGCAGCCCGCAGGGGGCTCAACCCGGGGAGCTGTTTTTT. The encoded protein is CASSPQGAQPGELFF.

This chain uses TRBV28 with TRBJ2-2; the match to TRBD1 covers 9 bases. V lost 6 bases and J lost 5; bases outside the gene matches: 4. Germline loops: CDR1 MDHEN, CDR2 SYDVKM. The CDR3 extends over 14 amino acids. The CDR3 region has the DNA TGTGCCAGCAGGCGACAGGGGGGGACCGGGGAGCTGTTTTTT. Its translation is CASRRQGGTGELFF.

This chain connects TRBV27 to TRBJ1-3; D is ambiguous. V was pared by 6 bases and J by 0 bases, with 12 bases between. Per germline, CDR1 MNHEY and CDR2 SMNVEV (reference sequence). There are 15 residues in the CDR3. The CDR3 DNA reads TGTGCCAGCAGCCCCAGGCCCAGCTCTGGAAACACCATATATTTT. Translated, it gives CASSPRPSSGNTIYF.

This clone appeared once. The chain uses TRBV30 and TRBJ2-3, with D possibly matching TRBD1 (6 bases). Trimming took 1 base from V and 8 from J, leaving 25 bases between them. CDR3 length equals 17 residues. Germline V lookup: CDR1 GTSNPN, CDR2 SVGIG (reference sequence). The CDR3 bases are TGTGCCTGGAGTGGCCAAAGCGACAGGTCCCTGGCGGGTACGCAGTATTTT. Translation gives CAWSGQSDRSLAGTQYF. Full variable domain (remainder filled in from reference TRBV30 and TRBJ2-3): SQTIHQWPATLVQPVGSPLSLECTVEGTSNPNLYWYRQAAGRGLQLLFYSVGIGQISSEVPQNLSASRPQDRQFILSSKKLLLSDSGFYLCAWSGQSDRSLAGTQYFGPGTRLTVL.

The chain recombines TRBV25-1 with TRBJ2-2; 7 bases fit TRBD2. Germline values: CDR1 MGHDK, CDR2 SYGVNS. V lost 0 bases to trimming and J lost 4 bases; unmatched junction nucleotides: 5. This CDR3 has 16 amino acids. For the CDR3, the DNA is TGTGCCAGCAGTGAATATGAAGGGAGGGGCACCGGGGAGCTGTTTTTT. It yields the protein CASSEYEGRGTGELFF.

The chain combines TRBV9 with TRBJ1-3, with D unclear. V gave up 0 bases and J gave up 4 bases, with 8 bases separating them. The CDR3 covers 14 residues. Germline V lookup: CDR1 SGDLS, CDR2 YYNGEE. The CDR3 reads CASSVAQYGNTIYF. The CDR3 nucleotides are TGTGCCAGCAGCGTAGCGCAGTACGGAAACACCATATATTTT.

This clone has a handful of counts. The chain recombines TRBV2 with TRBJ2-1; no reliable D call. Per germline, CDR1 SNHLY and CDR2 FYNNEI. CDR3 size: 13 residues. Trimming took 3 bases from V and 9 from J, leaving 12 bases between them. CDR3 in DNA: TGTGCCAGCAGTGATTCCCGCGTTGGTGAGCAGTTCTTC. Protein: CASSDSRVGEQFF.

The gene calls are TRBV6-6 and TRBJ2-7; D may be TRBD1 (5 bases). The CDR3 length is 11 residues. Germline V gives CDR1 MNHNY, CDR2 SVGAGI (reference sequence). Trimming took 5 bases from V and 8 from J, leaving 10 bases between them. CDR3 sequence reads: CASSDQGKQYF. In DNA, the CDR3 is TGTGCCAGCAGTGACCAGGGAAAGCAGTACTTC.

The chain couples TRBV6-5 to TRBJ2-3; 9 nucleotides line up with TRBD2. Germline V CDR1 and CDR2: MNHEY, SVGAGI. The ends lost 6 bases at V and 1 base at J; junction bases unmatched: 5. The CDR3 extends over 15 amino acids. The CDR3 sequence: CASSATSGRTDTQYF. The CDR3 DNA reads as TGTGCCAGCAGCGCGACTAGCGGCCGCACAGATACGCAGTATTTT.

The rearrangement uses TRBV7-3 and TRBJ1-5; D call uncertain. Per the germline V gene, CDR1 is SGHTA and CDR2 is FQGTGA. Between the trimmed V and J ends, which lost 4 bases and 3 bases, there was a span of 7 bases. This CDR3 is 13 amino acids long. CDR3 DNA sequence: TGTGCCAGCAGCTCGGGATTCAATCAGCCCCAGCATTTT. It encodes CASSSGFNQPQHF.